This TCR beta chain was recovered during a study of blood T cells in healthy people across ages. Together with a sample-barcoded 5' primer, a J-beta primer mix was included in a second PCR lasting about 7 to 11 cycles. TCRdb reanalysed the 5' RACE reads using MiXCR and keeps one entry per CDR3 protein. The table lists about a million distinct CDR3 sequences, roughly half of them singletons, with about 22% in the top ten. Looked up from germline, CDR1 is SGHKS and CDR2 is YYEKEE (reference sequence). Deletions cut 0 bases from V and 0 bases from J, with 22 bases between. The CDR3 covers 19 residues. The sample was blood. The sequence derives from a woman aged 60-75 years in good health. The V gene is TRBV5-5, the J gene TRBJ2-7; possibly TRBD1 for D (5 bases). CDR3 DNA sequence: TGTGCCAGCAGCTTGGATTGGTTTCGTCGACAGCGCAACTCCTACGAGCAGTACTTC. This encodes CASSLDWFRRQRNSYEQYF.